Reported below is one T cell receptor beta chain. Its antigen is unidentified. CDR1 and CDR2 (germline): LNHDA, SQIVND (reference sequence). The ends were cut back, 3 bases at V and 7 bases at J, with 10 bases in the middle. The CDR3 consists of 13 residues. Generated by immunoSEQ multiplex PCR, the TCRdb table keeps only in-frame clones and is missing some. The repertoire consists of about 77,000 clones, with around four fifths occurring once and the leading ten covering about 0.8%. The data derive from a study of OX40 agonist ivuxolimab in advanced cancers. As for the study in general: Three individuals attained partial responses, comprising one hepatocellular carcinoma case and two cutaneous melanoma cases.

Study results and caveats: Normalized expansion of T-cell clones was also low for some nonresponders.

The TCR comes from an adult with an advanced solid tumor such as melanoma, head and neck, liver or kidney cancer. This rearrangement joins TRBV19 to TRBJ1-5; D not resolved. The material was CD4+ or CD8+ T cells sorted from blood, obtained in a trial of the OX40 agonist ivuxolimab. CDR3 sequence (DNA): TGTGCCAGTAGTATTGAAGGGAGGCAGCCCCAGCATTTT. Translated, it gives CASSIEGRQPQHF.